This T cell receptor (beta chain) was documented in a study of blood T cell repertoires in COVID-19. Clones were read by immunoSEQ multiplex PCR, and TCRdb kept only the in-frame ones, dropping some. The table shows roughly 40,000 clones, with just over 85% occurring only once. CDR1 MNHEY and CDR2 SMNVEV come from the germline V gene (reference sequence). The CDR3 consists of 16 residues. V shed 2 bases and J shed 1 base, with 13 bases lying between them. The V gene is TRBV27, the J gene TRBJ2-3; D call uncertain. Material: peripheral blood. This sequence was found in a man in his sixties or seventies with acute or convalescent COVID-19. CDR3 residues: CASSLDVSPGTDTQYF. The CDR3 DNA reads TGTGCCAGCAGTTTAGATGTCAGTCCAGGCACAGATACGCAGTATTTT.